This T cell receptor (beta chain) appears in the sequencing data of a study of stem cell transplantation in POMP-related autoinflammatory disease. V lost 6 bases and J lost 5, with 16 bases in between. The CDR3 is 14 residues long. Germline V gene lookup returns CDR1 MNHEY and CDR2 SVGAGI. Clones were read by immunoSEQ multiplex PCR, and TCRdb kept only the in-frame ones, dropping some. Counted here are some 31,000 clones, around 88% occurring once; the ten biggest clones make up over 0.6%. This specimen consisted of CD4+ T cells from PBMCs, obtained before stem cell transplantation. The rearrangement uses TRBV6-5 and TRBJ1-1; no firm D call. The receptor was isolated from a human donor with POMP-related autoinflammation and immune dysregulation (PRAID). The CDR3 bases are TGTGCCAGCAGCCTAGGACGTAGGTGGACTGAAGCTTTCTTT. It encodes CASSLGRRWTEAFF.